Listed below are T cell receptor beta chains from one sample, sequenced in a study of blood T cell repertoires in COVID-19. Sequencing was performed with immunoSEQ multiplex PCR; in TCRdb, only in-frame clones are kept and a portion is missing. The repertoire holds about 170,000 clones, 85% to 90% seen once, with about 2.6% in the top ten. Sequencing was done on a sample of peripheral blood. These receptors were taken from an elderly woman with COVID-19, enrolled during active disease. The CDR3 runs from the conserved cysteine through the conserved F or W. The order of the fields is V gene, J gene, CDR3 protein.

>TRBV28|TRBJ1-4
CASSTGGVGEKLFF
>TRBV14|TRBJ2-1
CASTPLGGSYNEQFF
>TRBV29-1|TRBJ2-1
CSVEGLADTLLPYNEQFF
>TRBV5-6|TRBJ1-1
CASSLGGMNTEAFF
>TRBV7-2|TRBJ1-2
CASSSLQGSAGYTF
>TRBV6-2/TRBV6-3|TRBJ2-1
CASSTGTGGNEQFF
>TRBV6-4|TRBJ1-1
CASSEREGARSIGWNTEAFF
>TRBV4-2|TRBJ2-3
CASSQAGATDTQYF
>TRBV18|TRBJ1-2
CASSPPAKDSSWDGYTF
>TRBV18|TRBJ1-2
CASSPPGTGAGGYTF
>TRBV29-1|TRBJ2-1
CSVGGDTYNEQFF
>TRBV3-1/TRBV3-2|TRBJ2-1
CASSQFLREQFF
>TRBV20-1|TRBJ2-5
CSAARETQYF
>TRBV15|TRBJ2-7
CATSRDRPGFGEQYF
>TRBV27|TRBJ1-3
CASSPRTGMNTIYF
>TRBV7-2|TRBJ2-1
CASSSRTGTRDYNEQFF
>TRBV20-1|TRBJ1-2
CSAGREGSTF
>TRBV12-3/TRBV12-4|TRBJ2-7
CASRGATGAAQYF
>TRBV5-6|TRBJ2-7
CASSLGGPYEQYF
>TRBV28|TRBJ2-5
CASRGGYQETQYF
>TRBV18|TRBJ2-1
CASSPGQGTLNEQFF
>TRBV27|TRBJ1-2
CASSLSGTGPLGYTF
>TRBV10-3|TRBJ1-5
CASQGRKGNQPQHF
>TRBV11-2|TRBJ2-1
CASSLGSYEQFF
>TRBV9|TRBJ2-1
CASTWAGNRVSEQFF
>TRBV3-1/TRBV3-2|TRBJ1-4
CASSQPGSGEKLFF
>TRBV6-2/TRBV6-3|TRBJ1-1
CASSFRQGARTEAFF
>TRBV12-3/TRBV12-4|TRBJ2-1
CASERGRNEQFF
>TRBV14|TRBJ2-7
CASSTTSASYEQYF
>TRBV19|TRBJ1-2
CASSPGTSYGYTF
>TRBV5-6|TRBJ2-3
CASSRLAGGDLDTQYF
>TRBV5-1|TRBJ1-1
CASSLWGGSTEAFF
>TRBV15|TRBJ1-5
CATSGRGQGNQPQHF
>TRBV11-1|TRBJ2-7
CASSQLDITYEQYF